This T cell receptor (beta chain) was captured by sequencing in a study of patients and donors after allogeneic stem cell transplantation. One entry per CDR3 protein results from TCRdb running MiXCR on the RT-PCR reads. This sample carries around 150,000 distinct CDR3 sequences, approximately 35% of them seen once, and the ten largest clones take about 50%. There are a few counts of this clonotype. The CDR3 runs to 15 residues. The germline V gene encodes CDR1 LGHNA and CDR2 YNFKEQ. Trimming removed 0 bases from V and 4 bases from J, with 10 bases in between. The sequencing sample was made of blood, either unsorted or a sorted T cell fraction (not recorded which). The receptor was derived from a human donor who was either an allogeneic HSCT recipient or a stem cell or donor lymphocyte infusion donor (not recorded which). It is not recorded whose cells these are; they may come from a transplant donor. The chain couples TRBV4-2 to TRBJ1-5, with D perhaps TRBD1 (6 bases). This CDR3 reads CASSQERGANQPQHF. CDR3 nucleotide sequence: TGTGCCAGCAGCCAAGAACGGGGGGCTAATCAGCCCCAGCATTTT.